The clone carrying this T cell receptor (beta chain) came up once. Antigen: not known. The sample originates from a study of cytomegalovirus exposure and HLA in healthy donors. Overall study findings and caveats: It was only CMV serostatus that was available as immune exposure information. In a later analysis, roughly 17,000 TCR beta sequences were associated with HLA alleles at 0.05 false discovery rate.

CDR1 and CDR2 (germline): SGHNT, YYREEE (reference sequence). This CDR3 spans 14 amino acids. V lost 4 bases to trimming and J lost 2 bases; unmatched junction nucleotides: 5. Researchers ran the PCR with 60 Vbeta and 13 Jbeta primers. Authors' analysis steps: Unique TCR beta chains numbered 60 million to 100 million in a later analysis, with roughly 10 million shared. This table comes from immunoSEQ multiplex PCR, and its TCRdb copy is limited to in-frame clones, with some not included. V, J and clone size reflect that table, while D and trimming were determined from the DNA. The table has roughly 170,000 clones, roughly 80% seen once.

The sample was PBMCs. The J gene is TRBJ2-7, the V gene TRBV5-4; TRBD2 matches 8 bases. The clonotype comes from a woman under 30 in good health and CMV-seronegative. The CDR3 spells CASSQGLATYEQYF. The CDR3 nucleotides are TGTGCCAGCAGCCAAGGACTAGCCACCTACGAGCAGTACTTC.